The clone carrying this T cell receptor (beta chain) was counted many times. This entry belongs to a study of T cells in Graves' hyperthyroidism and ophthalmopathy. V lost 10 bases, J lost 0 bases, and 15 bases lay in between. The CDR3 runs 14 residues. The germline CDR1 and CDR2 sequences are ENHRY and SYGVKD. RNA transcripts provided the source from which TCR beta CDR3 regions were amplified. The HTBI primer set drove a first-round RT-PCR of the TCR CDR3. TCRdb ran MiXCR on the multiplex PCR reads and lists one entry per CDR3 protein. The sample consists of some 600,000 distinct CDR3 sequences, approximately 13% of them appearing once.

V is TRBV10-3 and J is TRBJ1-1; a possible D gene is TRBD1 (6 bases). Sequencing was done on a sample of blood. This TCR was recovered from a woman aged 25 to 39 with Graves' hyperthyroidism that later progressed to Graves' ophthalmopathy. The CDR3 spells CATYSGTLNTEAFF. The CDR3 coding sequence is TGTGCCACCTATTCCGGGACACTGAACACTGAAGCTTTCTTT.